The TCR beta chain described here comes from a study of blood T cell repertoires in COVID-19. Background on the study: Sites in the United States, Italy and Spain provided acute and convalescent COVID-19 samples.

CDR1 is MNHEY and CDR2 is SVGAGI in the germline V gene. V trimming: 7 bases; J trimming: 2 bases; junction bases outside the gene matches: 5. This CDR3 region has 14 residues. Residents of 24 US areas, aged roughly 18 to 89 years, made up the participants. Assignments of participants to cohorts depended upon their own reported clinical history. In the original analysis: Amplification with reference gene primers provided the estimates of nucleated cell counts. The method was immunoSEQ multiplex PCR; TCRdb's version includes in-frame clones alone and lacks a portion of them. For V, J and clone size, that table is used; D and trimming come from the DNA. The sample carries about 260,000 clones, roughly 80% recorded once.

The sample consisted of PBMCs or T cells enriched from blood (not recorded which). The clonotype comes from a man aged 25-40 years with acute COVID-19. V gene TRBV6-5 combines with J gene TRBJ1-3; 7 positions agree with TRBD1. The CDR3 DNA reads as TGTGCCAGCACTTTGACAGGGACTGGAAACACCATATATTTT. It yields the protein CASTLTGTGNTIYF.